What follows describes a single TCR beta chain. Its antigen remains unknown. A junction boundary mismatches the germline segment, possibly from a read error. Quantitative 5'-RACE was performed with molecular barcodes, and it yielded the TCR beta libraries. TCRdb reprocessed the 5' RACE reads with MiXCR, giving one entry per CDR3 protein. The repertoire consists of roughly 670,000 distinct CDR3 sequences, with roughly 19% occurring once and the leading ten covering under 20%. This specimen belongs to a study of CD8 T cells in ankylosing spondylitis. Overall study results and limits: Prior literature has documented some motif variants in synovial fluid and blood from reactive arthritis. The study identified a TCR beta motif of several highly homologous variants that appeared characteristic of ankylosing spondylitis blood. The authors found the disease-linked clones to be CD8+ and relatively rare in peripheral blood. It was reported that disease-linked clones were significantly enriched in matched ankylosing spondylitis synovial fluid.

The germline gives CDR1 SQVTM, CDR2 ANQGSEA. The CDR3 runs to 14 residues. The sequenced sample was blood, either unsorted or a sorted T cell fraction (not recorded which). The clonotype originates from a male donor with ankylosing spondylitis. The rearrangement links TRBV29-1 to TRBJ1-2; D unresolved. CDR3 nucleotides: TGCAGCGTTGTTTCCCTTAGGGTTGAGGCCGCTCTGCCCTTC. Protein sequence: CSVVSLRVEAALPF.